A selection of T cell receptor beta chains follows, all from one sample in a study of blood T cell repertoires in COVID-19. Measured with immunoSEQ multiplex PCR; TCRdb has only the in-frame clones, and not every one. The sample lists 250,000 or so clones; over 80% were seen once. Sequenced material: peripheral blood. The receptors were gathered from a man aged 25 to 45 with COVID-19, enrolled during active disease. CDR3s include the opening cysteine and the closing phenylalanine or tryptophan. The D gene is left open where the match is weak. The listing skips clone size in some rows; elsewhere it reads once, few, many or a size class.

>TRBJ2-1|TRBV19|-|TRBD2
CASSSLLAGGSNEQFF
TGTGCCAGTAGTTCTCTCCTAGCGGGAGGGTCCAATGAGCAGTTCTTC
>TRBJ2-7|TRBV5-1|-|TRBD2
CASRWGGDYEQYF
TGCGCCAGCCGCTGGGGGGGAGACTACGAGCAGTACTTC
>TRBJ2-6|TRBV7-3|once|TRBD1
CASSPGQLSGANVLTF
TGTGCCAGCAGCCCGGGACAGTTGTCTGGGGCCAACGTCCTGACTTTC
>TRBJ2-1|TRBV6-6|-|TRBD1
CASSLGQGAISEQFF
TGTGCCAGCAGTTTGGGACAGGGGGCTATAAGTGAGCAGTTCTTC
>TRBJ2-5|TRBV19|-|-
CASSITAANPRETQYF
TGTGCCAGTAGTATAACGGCGGCTAACCCGAGGGAGACCCAGTACTTC
>TRBJ1-1|TRBV5-1|-|-
CASSLGAGYTEAFF
TGCGCCAGCAGCTTGGGGGCGGGGTACACTGAAGCTTTCTTT
>TRBJ2-1|TRBV6-5|-|TRBD2
CASSYWTSGRNEQFF
TGTGCCAGCAGTTACTGGACTAGCGGGAGGAATGAGCAGTTCTTC
>TRBJ2-1|TRBV24-1|-|TRBD2
CATRASGTLSYNEQFF
TGTGCCACTAGAGCTAGCGGGACACTCTCCTACAATGAGCAGTTCTTC
>TRBJ1-1|TRBV10-3|few|TRBD1
CANKPGQGTANTEAFF
TGTGCCAACAAACCGGGACAGGGGACCGCGAACACTGAAGCTTTCTTT
>TRBJ2-7|TRBV5-6|many|-
CASSYGQSYEQYF
TGTGCCAGCAGCTACGGACAGTCCTACGAGCAGTACTTC
>TRBJ2-3|TRBV7-3|-|TRBD2
CASSFGTSGRWGDTQYF
TGTGCCAGCAGCTTCGGGACTAGCGGGAGGTGGGGAGATACGCAGTATTTT
>TRBJ2-7|TRBV7-2|once|-
CASSLARGSGYEQYF
TGTGCCAGCAGCTTAGCGCGGGGTTCCGGCTACGAGCAGTACTTC
>TRBJ1-4|TRBV19|-|-
CASSPGEYWEKLFF
TGTGCCAGTAGTCCAGGGGAGTACTGGGAAAAACTGTTTTTT
>TRBJ2-3|TRBV7-2|-|-
CASSPRDTDTQYF
TGTGCCAGCAGCCCGAGGGACACAGATACGCAGTATTTT
>TRBJ2-3|TRBV6-4|many|-
CASSEAGDGTDTQYF
TGTGCCAGCAGTGAGGCAGGGGACGGCACAGATACGCAGTATTTT
>TRBJ2-2|TRBV29-1|-|TRBD1
CSVLTGDRELFF
TGCAGCGTTTTGACAGGGGACCGGGAGCTGTTTTTT
>TRBJ1-2|TRBV6-5|once|TRBD1
CASRALDRVMDGYTF
TGTGCCAGCAGGGCGCTGGACAGGGTGATGGATGGCTACACCTTC
>TRBJ2-7|TRBV28|-|TRBD1
CASSFKRGRTGYEQYF
TGTGCCAGCAGTTTTAAGAGGGGGCGCACGGGCTACGAGCAGTACTTC
>TRBJ1-2|TRBV10-1|-|-
CASIRQANYGYTF
TGCGCCAGCATTAGACAGGCAAACTATGGCTACACCTTC
>TRBJ1-1|TRBV29-1|few|TRBD1
CSVSPGTGWTEAFF
TGCAGCGTTTCCCCCGGGACAGGGTGGACTGAAGCTTTCTTT
>TRBJ2-2|TRBV18|-|TRBD1
CASSPPMGTGGTGELFF
TGTGCCAGCTCACCACCGATGGGGACAGGGGGTACCGGGGAGCTGTTTTTT
>TRBJ2-5|TRBV19|-|TRBD2
CASMPPGGGKETQYF
TGTGCCAGTATGCCCCCGGGGGGGGGAAAAGAGACCCAGTACTTC
>TRBJ1-1|TRBV4-3|once|TRBD1
CASSLRTGAAEAFF
TGCGCCAGCAGCCTAAGGACAGGGGCGGCTGAAGCTTTCTTT
>TRBJ1-3|TRBV7-2|-|-
CASSLMGSGLHTIYF
TGTGCCAGCAGCTTAATGGGCTCGGGACTACACACCATATATTTT
>TRBJ2-1|TRBV7-2|-|-
CASSLKSYRDNEQFF
TGTGCCAGCAGCTTAAAGTCGTACCGGGACAATGAGCAGTTCTTC
>TRBJ2-3|TRBV6-5|-|-
CASSPSGATDTQYF
TGTGCCAGCAGTCCCTCGGGAGCCACAGATACGCAGTATTTT
>TRBJ1-2|TRBV15|-|TRBD1
CATSRVGQVVGYTF
TGTGCCACCAGCAGGGTCGGACAGGTCGTTGGCTACACCTTC
>TRBJ1-5|TRBV29-1|-|-
CSVVAGSNQPQHF
TGCAGCGTTGTGGCGGGTAGCAATCAGCCCCAGCATTTT
>TRBJ2-1|TRBV5-4|once|TRBD1
CASSLTTGAAYNEQFF
TGTGCCAGCAGCCTGACGACAGGGGCGGCCTACAATGAGCAGTTCTTC
>TRBJ1-1|TRBV11-1|-|-
CASSLRSRGAEAFF
TGTGCCAGCAGCTTACGATCCCGGGGTGCTGAAGCTTTCTTT
>TRBJ2-1|TRBV7-2|-|TRBD2
CASSLRPSGSSYNEQFF
TGTGCCAGCAGCTTACGACCAAGCGGGAGCTCCTACAATGAGCAGTTCTTC
>TRBJ2-1|TRBV6-5|-|-
CATTGHPLNNEQFF
TGTGCCACTACGGGACACCCCTTAAACAATGAGCAGTTCTTC
>TRBJ1-2|TRBV9|-|TRBD1
CASSPGQYLYGYTF
TGTGCCAGCTCCCCGGGACAGTACCTCTATGGCTACACCTTC
>TRBJ2-1|TRBV19|-|-
CASSWGPSVNEQFF
TGTGCCAGTAGTTGGGGGCCGTCGGTCAATGAGCAGTTCTTC
>TRBJ2-4|TRBV18|-|-
CASSPPAGQNIQYF
TGTGCCAGCTCACCACCAGCGGGTCAAAACATTCAGTACTTC
>TRBJ2-7|TRBV19|-|-
CASSTPGAYEQYF
TGTGCCAGTAGTACCCCAGGGGCCTACGAGCAGTACTTC
>TRBJ2-7|TRBV6-5|-|TRBD1
CASNNRQGVYEQYF
TGTGCCAGCAATAATCGACAGGGGGTCTACGAGCAGTACTTC
>TRBJ1-5|TRBV5-5|once|-
CASSLGPSYSNQPQHF
TGTGCCAGCAGCTTGGGCCCCAGTTATAGCAATCAGCCCCAGCATTTT
>TRBJ2-3|TRBV4-2|-|TRBD2
CASSQDYLAGRRTQYF
TGTGCCAGCAGCCAAGATTATCTAGCGGGGAGACGGACGCAGTATTTT
>TRBJ1-6|TRBV3-1/TRBV3-2|-|-
CASSPWDINNSPLHF
TGTGCCAGCAGCCCTTGGGACATAAATAATTCACCCCTCCACTTT
>TRBJ1-2|TRBV5-6|once|-
CASSLGQSYGYTF
TGTGCCAGCAGCTTAGGACAGTCGTATGGCTACACCTTC
>TRBJ1-6|TRBV3-1/TRBV3-2|-|TRBD1
CASSQGDRGNTLHF
TGTGCCAGCAGCCAAGGGGACAGGGGAAATACCCTCCACTTT
>TRBJ2-2|TRBV27|-|TRBD1
CASSLGTGENTGELFF
TGTGCCAGCAGTTTAGGGACAGGGGAGAACACCGGGGAGCTGTTTTTT
>TRBJ2-7|TRBV30|-|-
CACSGHHDEQYF
TGTGCCTGTTCGGGACATCACGACGAGCAGTACTTC
>TRBJ1-5|TRBV18|-|TRBD1
CASSPPGTGGPNQPQHF
TGTGCCAGCTCACCACCAGGGACAGGGGGACCCAATCAGCCCCAGCATTTT
>TRBJ2-3|TRBV16|-|-
CASSQSAASSTDTQYF
TGTGCCAGCAGCCAATCCGCGGCCTCTAGCACAGATACGCAGTATTTT
>TRBJ1-1|TRBV18|-|TRBD1
CASSLGQVGTEAFF
TGTGCCAGCTCACTCGGACAGGTCGGCACTGAAGCTTTCTTT
>TRBJ2-7|TRBV4-2|-|TRBD1
CASSQTGRSYEQYF
TGTGCCAGCAGCCAGACAGGGCGCTCCTACGAGCAGTACTTC
>TRBJ2-2|TRBV2|-|-
CASRRDRSNTGELFF
TGTGCCAGCAGGCGGGACCGATCGAACACCGGGGAGCTGTTTTTT
>TRBJ2-7|TRBV10-3|-|-
CASLLNRDSSEQYF
TGTGCCTCCTTGCTTAACCGGGACTCCTCCGAGCAGTACTTC
>TRBJ2-7|TRBV28|-|TRBD2
CASRGGLAGSYEQYF
TGTGCCAGCAGGGGGGGACTAGCGGGGAGCTACGAGCAGTACTTC